This TCR beta chain appears in the sequencing data of a study of regulatory T cells in long-lasting Graves disease. Across the study: More than 5 years of antithyroid drugs with positive TSH receptor antibodies defined persistent Graves' disease.

In building TCR beta libraries, iRepertoire HTBI primers were used together with Arm-PCR of CDR3 regions. Using its own MiXCR run on the multiplex PCR reads, TCRdb lists one record per CDR3 protein. The sample holds about 420,000 distinct CDR3 sequences, roughly a quarter seen once. The time point: persistent/refractory GD, antithyroid drugs over 5 years with positive TRAb. From PBMCs, RNA was extracted and then used to make the TCR library. A few counts support this clonotype. The specimen was peripheral blood mononuclear cells (PBMCs), collected when the disease was refractory, from a patient treated with antithyroid drugs. The clonotype was recovered from a female donor with Graves disease.

Here the CDR3 reads CSVTRVGTEAFF. In DNA, the CDR3 is TGCAGCGTTACTAGGGTGGGCACTGAAGCTTTCTTT. The chain couples TRBV29-1 to TRBJ1-1; D gene uncertain. Trimming removed 5 bases at V and 4 bases at J, with 11 bases between. CDR1 and CDR2 from the germline V gene are SQVTM and ANQGSEA. CDR3 length: 12 residues.